Presented here are 7 T cell receptor beta chains from one specimen sequenced in a study of blood T cells in healthy people across ages. Using a J-beta primer mix together with a sample-barcoded 5' primer, a second PCR was run for about 6 to 12 cycles. TCRdb re-called the 5' RACE reads with MiXCR, one entry per CDR3 protein. The sample lists about 670,000 distinct CDR3 sequences, approximately 40% occurring once. Specimen: blood. The receptors shown here come from a man of 80 years or more in good health.

Concerning this clonotype itself: A much larger clone differs by one base, so this may be a read error. J is TRBJ2-1 and V is TRBV6-2 or TRBV6-3; D uncertain. V was trimmed by 6 bases and J by 8 bases, leaving 11 bases between them. CDR1 is MNHEY and CDR2 is SVGEGT in the germline V gene. The length of the CDR3 is 12 residues. The CDR3 nucleotides read TGTGCCAGCAGCCTCCGACACGATGAGCAGTTCTTC. Translated: CASSLRHDEQFF.

This clonotype was counted a few times. A much larger clone lies a single base off, so this may be a read error. The gene calls are TRBV20-1 and TRBJ2-1; no firm D call. CDR3 length: 11 amino acids. The V and J ends lost 0 bases and 10 bases respectively, with 7 bases between them. Germline loops: CDR1 DFQATT, CDR2 SNEGSKA (reference sequence). CDR3 sequence reads: CSARERREQFF. CDR3 sequence (DNA): TGCAGTGCTAGAGAGCGACGCGAGCAGTTCTTC.

This clonotype was picked up a small number of times. V gene TRBV11-2 combines with J gene TRBJ2-1; 10 bases are a match to TRBD2. Germline CDR1 reads SGHAT; CDR2 reads FQNNGV. V lost 1 base and J lost 7; bases outside the gene matches: 10. This CDR3 spans 17 amino acids. CDR3 nucleotides: TGTGCCAGCAGCTTAGTATTAGCGGGAGGAACGGCGAATGAGCAGTTCTTC. This translates into CASSLVLAGGTANEQFF.

This clonotype has more than one count but fewer than ten. The chain is built from TRBV6-5 and TRBJ2-3; possibly TRBD2 for D (5 bases). This CDR3 has 15 residues. Trimming removed 8 bases at V and 2 bases at J, with 17 bases between. Germline V gives CDR1 MNHEY, CDR2 SVGAGI. The CDR3 loop is CASQKAVFSTDTQYF. The CDR3 DNA sequence: TGTGCCAGCCAAAAAGCGGTGTTCTCCACAGATACGCAGTATTTT.

The genes are TRBV28 and TRBJ2-7, with a possible D match to TRBD2 (6 bases). Germline lookup yields CDR1 MDHEN and CDR2 SYDVKM. This CDR3 is built from 14 residues. V was pared by 6 bases and J by 2 bases, with 14 bases between. The DNA of the CDR3 is TGTGCCAGCAGGCCGACTAGTTCAGCCTACGAGCAGTACTTC. This gives the protein CASRPTSSAYEQYF.

This clonotype came up a few times. CDR3 protein: CASSPWTSGRVYEQFF. The CDR3 DNA reads TGCGCCAGCAGCCCCTGGACTAGCGGGAGAGTCTATGAGCAGTTCTTC. The chain has TRBV4-3 and TRBJ2-1, with 13 positions matching TRBD2. V shed 4 bases and J 8 bases; nucleotides not matched to a gene: 8. The CDR3 runs to 16 residues. CDR1 LGHNA and CDR2 YSLEER come from the germline V gene.

This chain uses TRBV7-2 with TRBJ2-3; 8 bases align to TRBD2. Germline CDR1 reads SGHTA; CDR2 reads FQGNSA. The CDR3 sequence is 16 residues long. After removal of 0 bases from V and 3 bases from J, the junction contained 5 bases not matched to a gene. The chain's CDR3 is CASSLAGTSATDTQYF. The CDR3 DNA sequence: TGTGCCAGCAGCTTAGCAGGGACTAGTGCAACAGATACGCAGTATTTT.